This TCR beta chain came from a study of blood T cells in healthy people across ages. Primed by a sample-barcoded 5' primer and a J-beta primer mix, a second PCR proceeded for 7 to 11 cycles. Each cDNA molecule was tagged by a template-switch adaptor with 12 random nucleotides. MiXCR, run by TCRdb on the 5' RACE reads, gives a single entry per CDR3 protein. The sample includes about 900,000 distinct CDR3 sequences, around 49% of them seen just once. This CDR3 region has 17 residues. Germline V lookup: CDR1 MNHEY, CDR2 SVGEGT. The material sequenced was blood. The chain employs TRBV6-2 or TRBV6-3 and TRBJ2-7; D tentatively fits TRBD1 or TRBD2 (6 bases each). The closer fit of TRBJ2-5 to the DNA end suggests the J call may be wrong. This clonotype was obtained from a man aged 25-40 years in good health. CDR3 bases: TGTGCCAGCAGTTACTCGGAGTCCGGGGGCCCTCGGGAGACCCAGTACTTC. Translated: CASSYSESGGPRETQYF.